This T cell receptor beta chain was sequenced for a study of blood T cell repertoires in COVID-19. Followed longitudinally, the Seattle patients had been enrolled during active infection. In the study's own analysis: Reference gene primer amplification in the assay estimated nucleated cell counts. The data were produced by immunoSEQ multiplex PCR, yet TCRdb's version contains in-frame clones alone and is incomplete. That table furnishes V, J and clone size, whereas the DNA furnished D and trimming. Of roughly 200,000 clones listed, 81% are singletons. CDR1 and CDR2 from the germline V gene are SNHLY and FYNNEI. Trimming at V came to 10 bases and at J to 7 bases, leaving 18 bases not matched to a gene. The CDR3 runs 16 residues.

This TCR was recovered from a woman aged 40-49 years with COVID-19, enrolled during active disease. The V gene is TRBV2, the J gene TRBJ2-1; 8 bases map to TRBD2. The sequenced material came from peripheral blood. The CDR3 DNA reads as TGTGCCATCATGAAGGGGGGCCTAGCGGGCCCGAATGAGCAGTTCTTC. It encodes CAIMKGGLAGPNEQFF.